This T cell receptor (beta chain) appears in the sequencing data of a study of cytomegalovirus exposure and HLA in healthy donors. The study, taken as a whole, reports: An apparent linkage of common viral pathogens to several of the most significant clusters emerged in a later analysis.

Germline loops: CDR1 MNHEY, CDR2 SMNVEV (reference sequence). V lost 5 bases to trimming and J lost 1 base; unmatched junction nucleotides: 14. The CDR3 extends over 19 amino acids. This PCR relied on a set of 60 Vbeta primers and 13 Jbeta primers. Produced via immunoSEQ multiplex PCR; TCRdb's table is partial and in-frame only. The sample consists of around 190,000 clones, roughly 8.7% of them appearing once. Points on this clone: Its antigen is unidentified.

Sequenced input: PBMCs. The clonotype was recovered from a woman aged 25 to 45 in good health and CMV-seropositive. The J gene is TRBJ2-3, the V gene TRBV27; TRBD1 agrees at 11 bases. In DNA, the CDR3 is TGTGCCAGCAGTGGGCGGACAGGGGGCGATATCCGCGGCACAGATACGCAGTATTTT. Its protein product is CASSGRTGGDIRGTDTQYF.